This is a list of T cell receptor beta chains from one sample in a study of shared clonotypes between healthy human individuals. Repertoires were generated with immunoSEQ multiplex PCR, while TCRdb's copy carries only in-frame clones and drops some. The sample holds roughly 550,000 clones, 95% seen once. Sequenced sample: naive CD8+ T cells sorted from blood. These receptors all stem from a woman between 25 and 40 years old in good health. CDR3s include the opening cysteine and the closing phenylalanine or tryptophan. A D gene is named only where the DNA matches it firmly. Expanded clones get a size class; other rows say once, few or many, or leave the size out.

v_call	d_call	clone_size	j_call	cdr3_nt	cdr3_aa
TRBV27	TRBD2	-	TRBJ2-7	TGTGCCAGCAGTTTTTTGGCGGGAGCAGCTTACTACGAGCAGTACTTC	CASSFLAGAAYYEQYF
TRBV27	-	-	TRBJ2-5	TGTGCCAGCAGTCCATCTGCCTCCTGGACCCAGTACTTC	CASSPSASWTQYF
TRBV27	TRBD2	once	TRBJ2-7	TGTGCCAGCAGTTTTGTGTCTAGCGGGTCCTACGAGCAGTACTTC	CASSFVSSGSYEQYF
TRBV7-9	TRBD2	-	TRBJ2-7	TGTGCCAGCAGCCCGGGGGGGGTCGAGCAGTACTTC	CASSPGGVEQYF
TRBV28	-	-	TRBJ2-2	TGTGCCAGCAGTTTGAACCCGCTAGAGGTGGGGACCGGGGAGCTGTTTTTT	CASSLNPLEVGTGELFF
TRBV7-9	TRBD1	-	TRBJ2-7	TGTGCCAGCAGAAACACAGGGGCCTACGAGCAGTACTTC	CASRNTGAYEQYF
TRBV21-1	-	-	TRBJ2-5	TGTGCCAGCAACCCAACGTGGGGAGGGTGTCAAGAGACCCAGTACTTC	CASNPTWGGCQETQYF
TRBV30	-	-	TRBJ2-1	TGTGCCTGGAGTGTACCCCTCAATGAGCAGTTCTTC	CAWSVPLNEQFF
TRBV6-1	-	-	TRBJ1-2	TGTGCCAGCAGTGAAAATAGCATTCATTGGGGCGCAGGCTATGGCTACACCTTC	CASSENSIHWGAGYGYTF
TRBV6-6	-	-	TRBJ2-1	TGTGCCAGCAGTGCGGCCGGGACTCCTACCTACAATGAGCAGTTCTTC	CASSAAGTPTYNEQFF
TRBV28	TRBD2	-	TRBJ2-1	TGTGCCAGCAGTTTGAGGCTAGCGGGGGACCATGAGCAGTTCTTC	CASSLRLAGDHEQFF
TRBV7-9	-	-	TRBJ2-2	TGTGCCAGCAGTGCACCGAACAGAGCGAACACCGGGGAGCTGTTTTTT	CASSAPNRANTGELFF
TRBV10-2	-	-	TRBJ2-7	TGCGCCAGCAGTGAGTCTCGGAGCGGATCTCCCTACGAGCAGTACTTC	CASSESRSGSPYEQYF
TRBV19	-	-	TRBJ2-7	TGTGCCAGTAGTTTCCGACAGTTCTACGAGCAGTACTTC	CASSFRQFYEQYF
TRBV18	-	-	TRBJ2-2	TGTGCCAGCTCACCATCACTCGGAGACACCGGGGAGCTGTTTTTT	CASSPSLGDTGELFF
TRBV11-3	-	-	TRBJ2-3	TGTGCCAGCAGCTTAACGTCTGGGACAGCGGGAACAGATACGCAGTATTTT	CASSLTSGTAGTDTQYF
TRBV29-1	TRBD1	-	TRBJ2-1	TGCAGCGTTACCGGGACAGGAGCTTACAATGAGCAGTTCTTC	CSVTGTGAYNEQFF
TRBV11-2	TRBD1	-	TRBJ1-1	TGTGCCAGCAGCTTAGCAGGGGGCACTGAAGCTTTCTTT	CASSLAGGTEAFF
TRBV5-1	TRBD1	once	TRBJ2-2	TGCGCCAGCAGCACAGACAGGGACAACACCGGGGAGCTGTTTTTT	CASSTDRDNTGELFF
TRBV10-3	-	-	TRBJ1-1	TGTGCCATCAGTGACGCAGGGGACTACACTGAAGCTTTCTTT	CAISDAGDYTEAFF
TRBV9	TRBD1	-	TRBJ1-2	TGTGCCAGCAGCGTAGGCAGGGGGCTCGCTAACTATGGCTACACCTTC	CASSVGRGLANYGYTF
TRBV27	-	-	TRBJ1-1	TGTGCCAGCAGTTTCGGGGGTCCCTCTTACACTGAAGCTTTCTTT	CASSFGGPSYTEAFF
TRBV5-1	-	-	TRBJ2-7	TGCGCCAGCAGGGAGCAGGGGAACGAGCAGTACTTC	CASREQGNEQYF